This TCR beta chain emerged from a study of T cell changes during pregnancy in multiple sclerosis (dated by TCRdb to about 2019). About the investigation overall: The study examined how the T cell repertoire changed over the course of pregnancy in women with multiple sclerosis.

The library came from the immunoSEQ multiplex PCR assay. TCRdb retrieved this table from immuneACCESS and kept in-frame rearrangements only. Not all clones are present; in checked studies, unresolved V genes account for under half, and no reason is known for the remainder. This sample comprises about 68,000 clones, under 95% of them detected only once. Together, the top ten hold 1.3% to 1.5% of the sample. The CDR3 holds 12 amino acids from the cysteine to the phenylalanine. CDR3 DNA only is kept here, 36 bases in frame from base 1. Based on the germline V gene, the CDR1 and CDR2 sequences are SGHAT and FQNNGV. Relative to germline, V is 0 bases shorter and J is 8 bases shorter, with 8 bases between their ends. A remark on this clone: No cognate antigen has been identified for it. Base qualities are not at hand, and no much larger clone is one base apart.

The V and J segments used are TRBV11-2 and TRBJ2-7; too little of a D gene remains to name it. The sample was peripheral blood, taken in the second trimester of pregnancy. This receptor was obtained from a female donor in good health, enrolled as a control in a pregnancy study. The bases are TGTGCCAGCAGCTTAGATGTCCTAAAGCAGTACTTC. Translated, this is CASSLDVLKQYF.